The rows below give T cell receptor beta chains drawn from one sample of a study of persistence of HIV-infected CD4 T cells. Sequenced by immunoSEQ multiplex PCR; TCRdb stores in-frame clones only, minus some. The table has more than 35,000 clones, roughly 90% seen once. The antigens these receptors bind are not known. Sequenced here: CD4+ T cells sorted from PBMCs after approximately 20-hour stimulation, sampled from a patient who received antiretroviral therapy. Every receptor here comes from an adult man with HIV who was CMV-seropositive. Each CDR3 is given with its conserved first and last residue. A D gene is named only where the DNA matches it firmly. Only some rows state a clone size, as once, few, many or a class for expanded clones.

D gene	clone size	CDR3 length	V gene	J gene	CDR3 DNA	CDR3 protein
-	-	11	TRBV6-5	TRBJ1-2	TGTGCCAGCAGTTCAAGATTTGGCTACACCTTC	CASSSRFGYTF
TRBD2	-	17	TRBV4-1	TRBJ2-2	TGCGCCAGCAGCCAAGACGCGGGACTAGCGGGGGCCGGGGAGCTGTTTTTT	CASSQDAGLAGAGELFF
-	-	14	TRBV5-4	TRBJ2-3	TGTGCCAGCAGCTTGCACCGGAGCACAGATACGCAGTATTTT	CASSLHRSTDTQYF
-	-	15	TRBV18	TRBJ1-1	TGTGCCAGCTCACCACCGCGCGGGGATGGGACTGAAGCTTTCTTT	CASSPPRGDGTEAFF
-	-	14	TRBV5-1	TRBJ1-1	TGCGCCAGCAGCTTGGAAGTTCAGAACACTGAAGCTTTCTTT	CASSLEVQNTEAFF
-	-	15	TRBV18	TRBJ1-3	TGTGCCAGCTCACCGGATGACAGCTCTGGAAACACCATATATTTT	CASSPDDSSGNTIYF
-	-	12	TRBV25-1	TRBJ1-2	TGTGCCAGCAGCAGTAAGAACTATGGCTACACCTTC	CASSSKNYGYTF
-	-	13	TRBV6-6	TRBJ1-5	TGTGCCAGCAGTCCAGGGTTATACCAGCCCCAGCATTTT	CASSPGLYQPQHF
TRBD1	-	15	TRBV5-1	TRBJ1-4	TGCGCCAGCAGCTTGGCCGGGACAGCTAATGAAAAACTGTTTTTT	CASSLAGTANEKLFF
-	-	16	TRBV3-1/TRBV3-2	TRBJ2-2	TGTGCCAGCAGCCAAGAAGCGACACCGAACACCGGGGAGCTGTTTTTT	CASSQEATPNTGELFF
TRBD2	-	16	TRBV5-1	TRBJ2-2	TGCGCCAGCAGCTCAGGGACTAGCGGGGGCTCCGGGGAGCTGTTTTTT	CASSSGTSGGSGELFF
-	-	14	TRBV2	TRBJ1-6	TGTGCCAGCAGTGAAGTTGCGGCTAATTCACCCCTCCACTTT	CASSEVAANSPLHF
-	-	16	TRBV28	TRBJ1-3	TGTGCCAGCAGTTTCCTCCGGCAGGGGACGGGAAACACCATATATTTT	CASSFLRQGTGNTIYF
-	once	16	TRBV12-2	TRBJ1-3	TGTGCAAGTCGCTTACCTCCCAGGGGCTCTGGAAACACCATATATTTT	CASRLPPRGSGNTIYF
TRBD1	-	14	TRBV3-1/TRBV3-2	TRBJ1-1	TGTGCCAGCAGCCGGACAGGGATTAGAGGTGAAGCTTTCTTT	CASSRTGIRGEAFF
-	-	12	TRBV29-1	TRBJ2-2	TGCAGCGTGACAAGACTCAACGGGGAGCTGTTTTTT	CSVTRLNGELFF
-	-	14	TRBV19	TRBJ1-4	TGTGCCAGTACCATAGGAACCCACAATGAAAAACTGTTTTTT	CASTIGTHNEKLFF
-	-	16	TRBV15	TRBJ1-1	TGTGCCACCAGCAGTCACACAGGTGGGATATTAACTGAAGCTTTCTTT	CATSSHTGGILTEAFF
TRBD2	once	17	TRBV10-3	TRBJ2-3	TGTGCCATCAGTGAGGGACTCGCGGGGGGGCCGGTAGATACGCAGTATTTT	CAISEGLAGGPVDTQYF
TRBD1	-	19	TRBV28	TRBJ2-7	TGTGCCAGCAGTTTAGGTGGACCCGGGACAGGGCTCCGCTCCTACGAGCAGTACTTC	CASSLGGPGTGLRSYEQYF
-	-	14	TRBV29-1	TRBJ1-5	TGCAGCGTTGCCACAGGGCAAGGCAATCAGCCCCAGCATTTT	CSVATGQGNQPQHF
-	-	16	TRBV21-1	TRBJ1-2	TGTGCCAGCAGCCCATGGACAGGGGGCGGTTATTGTGGCTACACCTTC	CASSPWTGGGYCGYTF
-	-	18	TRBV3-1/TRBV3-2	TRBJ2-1	TGTGCCAGCAGCCAAGAGAGGTTGTCGGACTACGGCGGGGATGAGCAGTTCTTC	CASSQERLSDYGGDEQFF
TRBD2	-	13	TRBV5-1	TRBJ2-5	TGCGCCAGCAGCTCGGGACTAGCCGAGACCCAGTACTTC	CASSSGLAETQYF
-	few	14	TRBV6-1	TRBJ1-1	TGTGCCAGCAGCCGACCCTACCCAGGCACTGAAGCTTTCTTT	CASSRPYPGTEAFF
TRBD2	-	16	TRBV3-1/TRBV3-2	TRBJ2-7	TGTGCCAGCAGCCTACAAGCGGGGGGGATCCCCTACGAGCAGTACTTC	CASSLQAGGIPYEQYF
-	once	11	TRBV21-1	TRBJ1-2	TGTGCGAAGAACAGCAACTATGGCTACACCTTC	CAKNSNYGYTF
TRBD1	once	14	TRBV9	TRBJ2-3	TGTGCCAGCAGCGACCACAGGGGTACAGATACGCAGTATTTT	CASSDHRGTDTQYF
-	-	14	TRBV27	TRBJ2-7	TGTGCCAGCAGTTTTGATGTCGGAGCCTACGAGCAGTACTTC	CASSFDVGAYEQYF
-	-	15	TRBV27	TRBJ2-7	TGTGCCAGCAGGCAGGGGCCGAACCTCTCCTACGAGCAGTACTTC	CASRQGPNLSYEQYF
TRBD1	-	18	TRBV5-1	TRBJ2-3	TGCGCCAGCAGCTCGTCCGGGACAGGGACCCTAGGGGTTAATACGCAGTATTTT	CASSSSGTGTLGVNTQYF
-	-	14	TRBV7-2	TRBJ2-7	TGTGCCAGCAGCATGGTAACAGGGTCCTACGAGCAGTACTTC	CASSMVTGSYEQYF
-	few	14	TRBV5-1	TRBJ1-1	TGCGCCAGCAGCTTGCAGGGGAGGACCACTGAAGCTTTCTTT	CASSLQGRTTEAFF
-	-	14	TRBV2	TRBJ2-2	TGTGCCAGCAGTCGAGAGGCGAACACCGGGGAGCTGTTTTTT	CASSREANTGELFF
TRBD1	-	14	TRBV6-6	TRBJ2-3	TGTGCCAGCAGTAAGGACAGGGGCATAGATACGCAGTATTTT	CASSKDRGIDTQYF
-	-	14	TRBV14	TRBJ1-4	TGTGCCAGCAGCCAGCTTGGGGGAAGGGAAAAACTGTTTTTT	CASSQLGGREKLFF
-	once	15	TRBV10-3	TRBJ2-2	TGTGCCATGGGAGCAGGGCGAGCGAACACCGGGGAGCTGTTTTTT	CAMGAGRANTGELFF
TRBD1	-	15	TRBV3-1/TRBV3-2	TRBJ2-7	TGTGCCAGCAGCGACCCAGGACAGGGGCCCTACGAGCAGTACTTC	CASSDPGQGPYEQYF
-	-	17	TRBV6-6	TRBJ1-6	TGTGCCAGCAGTCCCCGACCCGGAGGGTCCTATAATTCACCCCTCCACTTT	CASSPRPGGSYNSPLHF
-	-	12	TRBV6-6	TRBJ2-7	TGTGCCAGCAGTTACTCGCTCCACGAGCAGTACTTC	CASSYSLHEQYF
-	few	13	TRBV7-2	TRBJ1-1	TGTGCCAGCAGCGTCGTGGGAGTCAGGGAGGCTTTCTTT	CASSVVGVREAFF
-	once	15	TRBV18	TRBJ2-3	TGTGCCAGCTCACCCCTCGGCGGTAGCACAGATACGCAGTATTTT	CASSPLGGSTDTQYF
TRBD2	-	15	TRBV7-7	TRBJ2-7	TGTGCCAGCAGCCCCCGACCCGGGACTACCTACGAGCAGTACTTC	CASSPRPGTTYEQYF
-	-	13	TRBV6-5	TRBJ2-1	TGTGCCAGCAGTTACCCGACGAAGGGTGAGCAGTTCTTC	CASSYPTKGEQFF
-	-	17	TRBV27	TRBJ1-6	TGTGCCAGCACCTCGGTTTGGGGGCCGGGCTATAATTCACCCCTCCACTTT	CASTSVWGPGYNSPLHF
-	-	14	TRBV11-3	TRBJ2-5	TGTGCCAGCAGCCGCAGGGGTGTGGGGGAGACCCAGTACTTC	CASSRRGVGETQYF
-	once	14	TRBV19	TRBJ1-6	TGTGCCAGTAGTCAGAGCTCCTATAATTCACCCCTCCACTTT	CASSQSSYNSPLHF
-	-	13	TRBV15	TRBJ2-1	TGTGCCACCAGCAGAGAGTACCCCGGTGAGCAGTTCTTC	CATSREYPGEQFF
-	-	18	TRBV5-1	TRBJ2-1	TGCGCCAGCAGCCTGAGACCACCGGGACCTAGCTCCTACAATGAGCAGTTCTTC	CASSLRPPGPSSYNEQFF
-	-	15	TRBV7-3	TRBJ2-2	TGTGCCAGCAGCTTAAATAGCAGGGGAAGCGGGGAGCTGTTTTTT	CASSLNSRGSGELFF
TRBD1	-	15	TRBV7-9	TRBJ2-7	TGTGCCAGCAGCTTTTCGGCCGGGACAGGGGGAGGGCAGTACTTC	CASSFSAGTGGGQYF
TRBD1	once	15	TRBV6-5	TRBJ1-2	TGTGCCAGCCGGCACACAGGGGTAGTTATAGATGGCTACACCTTC	CASRHTGVVIDGYTF
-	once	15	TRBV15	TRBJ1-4	TGTGCCACCAGCAGACGGCCTGCAACTAATGAAAAACTGTTTTTT	CATSRRPATNEKLFF
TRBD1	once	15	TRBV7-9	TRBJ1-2	TGTGCCAGCAGCGGAACAGGGGCCGTTAACTATGGCTACACCTTC	CASSGTGAVNYGYTF
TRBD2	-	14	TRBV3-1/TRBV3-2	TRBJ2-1	TGTGCCAGCAGCCGAGGACTAGTTTACAATGAGCAGTTCTTC	CASSRGLVYNEQFF